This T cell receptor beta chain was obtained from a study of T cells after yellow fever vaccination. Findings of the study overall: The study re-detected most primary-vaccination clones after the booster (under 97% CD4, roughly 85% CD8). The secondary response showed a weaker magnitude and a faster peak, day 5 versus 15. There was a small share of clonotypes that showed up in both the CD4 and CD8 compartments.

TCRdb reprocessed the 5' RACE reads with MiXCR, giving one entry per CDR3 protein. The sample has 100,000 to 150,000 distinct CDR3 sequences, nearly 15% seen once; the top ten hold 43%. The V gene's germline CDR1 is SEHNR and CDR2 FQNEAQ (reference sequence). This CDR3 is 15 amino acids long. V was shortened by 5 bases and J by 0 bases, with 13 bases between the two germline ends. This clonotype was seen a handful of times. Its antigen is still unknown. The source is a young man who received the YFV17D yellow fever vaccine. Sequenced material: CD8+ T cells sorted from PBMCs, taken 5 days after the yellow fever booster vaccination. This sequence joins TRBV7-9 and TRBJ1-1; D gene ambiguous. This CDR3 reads CASSAGPVMNTEAFF. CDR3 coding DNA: TGTGCCAGCAGCGCAGGACCGGTAATGAACACTGAAGCTTTCTTT. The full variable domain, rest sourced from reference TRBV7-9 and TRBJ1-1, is DTGVSQNPRHKITKRGQNVTFRCDPISEHNRLYWYRQTLGQGPEFLTYFQNEAQLEKSRLLSDRFSAERPKGSFSTLEIQRTEQGDSAMYLCASSAGPVMNTEAFFGQGTRLTVV.